A selection of T cell receptor beta chains follows, all from one sample in a study of blood T cells in healthy people across ages. Using its own MiXCR run on the 5' RACE reads, TCRdb lists one record per CDR3 protein. The sample lists approximately 900,000 distinct CDR3 sequences; almost 30% were seen once. These same data were also listed under a study on T cells of mothers and their children.

Sequenced: blood. The receptor source for this set is a woman aged 40 to 50 in good health. Each CDR3 is given without its conserved first and last residue. A D gene is named only where the DNA matches it firmly. Clone size is not always given. Where it is, it says once, few, many or a class for expanded clones.

d_call	clone_size	v_call	cdr3_aa
NA	NA	TRBV7-9	ASTDPGGSSYNEQF
NA	few	TRBV11-1	ASTLGKIMSRGADKLLVNEQF
TRBD2	NA	TRBV11-2	ANSWALRGSYNEQY
TRBD1	NA	TRBV11-1	ASSPRPTGLSTDTQY
TRBD2	NA	TRBV7-7	ASSTAGGPTDTQY
TRBD2	NA	TRBV10-3	AIIFFTAGAYEQY
TRBD2	NA	TRBV7-9	ASKGGDYEQY
NA	many	TRBV20-1	SARDQSGTFVHEQY
NA	NA	TRBV6-6	ASSQGRGRGELF
TRBD1	few	TRBV7-6	ASSLGGTGNYEQY
NA	few	TRBV7-9	ASSLTQMEQY
NA	NA	TRBV12-3/TRBV12-4	ASRTTRDVHNEQF
NA	NA	TRBV10-3	ATAVGVSGGSSGNTIY
NA	few	TRBV10-3	AISEDSSYEQY
NA	NA	TRBV5-1	ASSLGLELYNEQF
NA	many	TRBV6-6	ASSYPRQSKTQETQY
NA	NA	TRBV20-1	SAAPQQY
TRBD2	NA	TRBV7-8	VSSPGTSAYEQY
NA	many	TRBV7-3	ASSLTAGDHYNEQF
TRBD1	many	TRBV7-2	ASSLGTGARQPQH
NA	many	TRBV12-3/TRBV12-4	ASSSMGRNQPQH
NA	few	TRBV6-2/TRBV6-3	ASRPTGRQGSPLH
NA	many	TRBV20-1	SASGAFQETQY
NA	few	TRBV20-1	SARDTQVQGYT
NA	few	TRBV6-6	ASSYSGLAWGNEQF
NA	NA	TRBV28	ASRSSRLYGYT
NA	NA	TRBV20-1	SANSGSPSTDTQY
NA	many	TRBV7-2	ASSMGPTEKLF
NA	NA	TRBV11-2	ASSLGLAERNEQF
NA	many	TRBV20-1	SASPRDFSYNEQF
TRBD1	NA	TRBV9	ASGAPGTVNTEAF
NA	NA	TRBV20-1	SANRGTDTQY
NA	NA	TRBV2	ASRPRDSNQPQH
NA	few	TRBV3-1	ASSLEAYEQF
TRBD1	many	TRBV9	ASSPGDRGLGEQF
TRBD1	many	TRBV5-6	ASSLGQGEAF
NA	few	TRBV20-1	SARKGGNTEAF
TRBD1	NA	TRBV30	AVSGTGGRLARTGELF
NA	NA	TRBV5-1	ASSFDSRDDRPDYGYT
TRBD2	once	TRBV29-1	SVERLAGSYEQY
NA	many	TRBV29-1	SVEWGNNYGYT
TRBD1	many	TRBV28	ASRRQGGTYGYT
TRBD2	few	TRBV28	ASSQILAGTSYEQY
TRBD1	NA	TRBV7-3	ASGTGGRTGELF
TRBD1	NA	TRBV14	ASRARTGGAYEQY
NA	NA	TRBV20-1	SASRGEMNTEAF
NA	many	TRBV27	ASSITGVDEQY
NA	NA	TRBV7-8	ASSPGPSCSEQF
NA	NA	TRBV7-9	ASKGRGTQY
TRBD2	NA	TRBV12-3/TRBV12-4	ASSFRGGYTDTQY
TRBD1	few	TRBV6-2/TRBV6-3	ATRDSPFTYEQY
NA	NA	TRBV20-1	RKEKMSPQGYGYT
NA	NA	TRBV7-2	ASSPTGIEETQY
NA	NA	TRBV29-1	SVERTDSYNEQF
TRBD2	NA	TRBV7-2	ASSLGASGGQRAQY